This TCR beta chain stems from a study of T-cell reconstitution after alpha-beta-depleted transplantation in children. Preparation of the TCRbeta library was carried out with unique molecular identifiers. TCRdb independently ran MiXCR on the PCR reads; one entry per CDR3 protein. Counted here are hundreds of thousands of distinct CDR3 sequences, over 15% occurring once; the ten biggest clones make up 1.1%. This CDR3 region has 14 residues. The ends were cut back, 4 bases at V and 1 base at J, with 10 bases in the middle. Looked up from germline, CDR1 is SGHVS and CDR2 is FQNEAQ. Sequencing used PBMCs from the stem cell graft donor, obtained from the stem cell graft. The chain is built from TRBV7-8 and TRBJ1-2; TRBD1 is a possible D gene (5 bases). The receptor was derived from a human donor who donated a stem cell graft to a child with acute myeloid leukemia. The CDR3 DNA is TGTGCCAGCAGCTCTAGGGGTGGTAACTATGGCTACACCTTC. This gives the protein CASSSRGGNYGYTF.